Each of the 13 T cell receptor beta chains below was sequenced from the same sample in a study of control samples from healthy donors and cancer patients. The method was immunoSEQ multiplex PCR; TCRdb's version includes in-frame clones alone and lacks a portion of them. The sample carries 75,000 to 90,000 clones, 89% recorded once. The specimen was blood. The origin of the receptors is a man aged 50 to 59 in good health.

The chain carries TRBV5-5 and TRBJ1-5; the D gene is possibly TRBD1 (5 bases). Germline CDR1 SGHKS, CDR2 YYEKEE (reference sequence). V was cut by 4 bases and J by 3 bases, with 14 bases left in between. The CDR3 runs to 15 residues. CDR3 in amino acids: CASSPTGASNQPQHF. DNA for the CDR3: TGTGCCAGCAGCCCTACTGGGGCGTCCAATCAGCCCCAGCATTTT. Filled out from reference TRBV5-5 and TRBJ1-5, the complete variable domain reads DAGVTQSPTHLIKTRGQQVTLRCSPISGHKSVSWYQQVLGQGPQFIFQYYEKEERGRGNFPDRFSARQFPNYSSELNVNALLLGDSALYLCASSPTGASNQPQHFGDGTRLSIL.

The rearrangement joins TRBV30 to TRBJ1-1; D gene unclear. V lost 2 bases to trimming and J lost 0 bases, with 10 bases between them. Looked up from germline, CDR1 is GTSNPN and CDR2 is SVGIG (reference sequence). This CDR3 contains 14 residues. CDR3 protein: CAWSHGRLNTEAFF. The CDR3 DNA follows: TGTGCCTGGAGTCATGGCCGGTTGAACACTGAAGCTTTCTTT.

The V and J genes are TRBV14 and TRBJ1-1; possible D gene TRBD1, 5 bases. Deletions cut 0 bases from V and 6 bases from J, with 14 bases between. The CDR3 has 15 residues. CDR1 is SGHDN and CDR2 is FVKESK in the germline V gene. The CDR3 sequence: CASSQDGTLGSEAFF. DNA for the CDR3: TGTGCCAGCAGCCAAGATGGGACCCTTGGGTCTGAAGCTTTCTTT.

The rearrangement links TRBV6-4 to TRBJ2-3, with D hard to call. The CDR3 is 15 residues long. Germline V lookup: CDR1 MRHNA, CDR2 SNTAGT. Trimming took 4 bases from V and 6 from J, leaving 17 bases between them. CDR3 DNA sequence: TGTGCCAGCAGTGTGGATGCAGGCCCTAGGGATACGCAGTATTTT. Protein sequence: CASSVDAGPRDTQYF.

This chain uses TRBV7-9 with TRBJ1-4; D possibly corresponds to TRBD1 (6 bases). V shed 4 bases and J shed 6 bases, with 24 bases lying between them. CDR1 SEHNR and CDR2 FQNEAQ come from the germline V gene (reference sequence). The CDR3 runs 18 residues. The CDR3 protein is CASSSYVGGKVFDEKLFF. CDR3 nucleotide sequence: TGTGCCAGCAGCTCTTATGTAGGGGGGAAGGTCTTTGATGAAAAACTGTTTTTT.

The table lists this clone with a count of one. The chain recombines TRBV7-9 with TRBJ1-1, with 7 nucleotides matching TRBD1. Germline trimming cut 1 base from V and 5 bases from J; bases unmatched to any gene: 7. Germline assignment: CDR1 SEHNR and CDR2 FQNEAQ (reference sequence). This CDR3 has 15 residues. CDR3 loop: CASSLGQGGRTEAFF. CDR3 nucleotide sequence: TGTGCCAGCAGCTTAGGACAGGGAGGCAGGACTGAAGCTTTCTTT.

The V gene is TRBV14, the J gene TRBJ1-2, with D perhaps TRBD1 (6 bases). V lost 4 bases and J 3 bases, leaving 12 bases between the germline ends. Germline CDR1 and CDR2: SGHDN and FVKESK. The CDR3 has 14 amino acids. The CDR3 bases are TGTGCCAGCAGCCCGTTGGGGGGCCACTATGGCTACACCTTC. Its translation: CASSPLGGHYGYTF. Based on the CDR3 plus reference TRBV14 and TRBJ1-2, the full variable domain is EAGVTQFPSHSVIEKGQTVTLRCDPISGHDNLYWYRRVMGKEIKFLLHFVKESKQDESGMPNNRFLAERTGGTYSTLKVQPAELEDSGVYFCASSPLGGHYGYTFGSGTRLTVV.

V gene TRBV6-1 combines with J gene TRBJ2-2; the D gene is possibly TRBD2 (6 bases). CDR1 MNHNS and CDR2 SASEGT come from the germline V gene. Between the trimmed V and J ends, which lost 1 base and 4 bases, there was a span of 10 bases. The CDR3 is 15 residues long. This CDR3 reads CASSEDGGGTGELFF. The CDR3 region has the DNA TGTGCCAGCAGTGAAGACGGGGGTGGCACCGGGGAGCTGTTTTTT.

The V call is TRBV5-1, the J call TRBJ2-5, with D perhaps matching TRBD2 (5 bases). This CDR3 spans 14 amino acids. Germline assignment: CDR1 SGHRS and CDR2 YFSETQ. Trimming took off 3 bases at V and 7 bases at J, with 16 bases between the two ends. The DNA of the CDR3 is TGCGCCAGCAGCTCAGCGGACGGAGGACGGACCCAGTACTTC. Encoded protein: CASSSADGGRTQYF.

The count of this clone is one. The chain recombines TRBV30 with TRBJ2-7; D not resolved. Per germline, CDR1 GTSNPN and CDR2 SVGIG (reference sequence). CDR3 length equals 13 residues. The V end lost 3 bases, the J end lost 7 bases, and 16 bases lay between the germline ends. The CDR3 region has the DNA TGTGCCTGGAGCCCTCTTATACTACGGGAGCAGTACTTC. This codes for CAWSPLILREQYF.

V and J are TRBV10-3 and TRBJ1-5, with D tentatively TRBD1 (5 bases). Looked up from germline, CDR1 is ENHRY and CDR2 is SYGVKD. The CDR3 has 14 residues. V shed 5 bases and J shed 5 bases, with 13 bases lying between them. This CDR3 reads CAISTRRGDQPQHF. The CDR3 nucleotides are TGTGCCATCAGTACGCGACGGGGCGATCAGCCCCAGCATTTT.

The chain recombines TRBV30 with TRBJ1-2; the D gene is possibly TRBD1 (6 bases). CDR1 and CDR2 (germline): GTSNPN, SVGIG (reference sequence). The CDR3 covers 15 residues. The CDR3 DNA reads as TGTGCAACAACCCACAGGGACACTTCTAACTATGGCTACACCTTC. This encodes CATTHRDTSNYGYTF.

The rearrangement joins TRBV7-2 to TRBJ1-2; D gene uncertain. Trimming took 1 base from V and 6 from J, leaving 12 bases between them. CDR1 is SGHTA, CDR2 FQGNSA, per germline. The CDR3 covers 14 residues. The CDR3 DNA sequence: TGTGCCAGCAGCTTAGTAGCAGGCCCAAATGGCTACACCTTC. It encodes CASSLVAGPNGYTF.